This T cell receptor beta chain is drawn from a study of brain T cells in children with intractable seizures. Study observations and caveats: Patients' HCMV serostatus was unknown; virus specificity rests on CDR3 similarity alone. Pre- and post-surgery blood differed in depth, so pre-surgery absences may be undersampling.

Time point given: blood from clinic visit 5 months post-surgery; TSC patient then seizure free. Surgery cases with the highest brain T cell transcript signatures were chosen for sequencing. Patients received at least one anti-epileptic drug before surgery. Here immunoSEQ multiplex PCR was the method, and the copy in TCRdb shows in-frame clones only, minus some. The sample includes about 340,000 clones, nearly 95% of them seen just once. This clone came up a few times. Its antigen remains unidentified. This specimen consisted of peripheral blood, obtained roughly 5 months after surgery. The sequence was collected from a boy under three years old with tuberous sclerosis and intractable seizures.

The CDR3 is CASSLDASSSYEQYF. The DNA for the CDR3 is TGTGCCAGCAGCTTAGATGCTTCCTCTTCCTACGAGCAGTACTTC. This sequence joins TRBV11-2 and TRBJ2-7; D remains ambiguous. The CDR3 is 15 residues long. V lost 0 bases and J lost 1, with 10 bases in between. Germline lookup yields CDR1 SGHAT and CDR2 FQNNGV.